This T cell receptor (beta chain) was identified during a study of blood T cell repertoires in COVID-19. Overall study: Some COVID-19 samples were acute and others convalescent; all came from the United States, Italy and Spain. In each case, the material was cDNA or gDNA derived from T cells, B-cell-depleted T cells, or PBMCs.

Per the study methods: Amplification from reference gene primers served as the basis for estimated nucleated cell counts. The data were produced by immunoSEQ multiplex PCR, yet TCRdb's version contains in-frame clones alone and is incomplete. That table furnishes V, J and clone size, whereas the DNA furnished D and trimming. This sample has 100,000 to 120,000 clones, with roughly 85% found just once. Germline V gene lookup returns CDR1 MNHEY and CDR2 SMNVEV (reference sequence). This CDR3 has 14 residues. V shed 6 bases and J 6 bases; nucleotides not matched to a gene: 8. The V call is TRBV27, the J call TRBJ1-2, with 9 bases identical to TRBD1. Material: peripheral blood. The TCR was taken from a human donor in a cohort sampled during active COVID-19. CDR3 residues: CASSFTGGINGYTF. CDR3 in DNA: TGTGCCAGCAGCTTCACAGGGGGCATAAATGGCTACACCTTC.